This is a list of T cell receptor beta chains from one sample in a study of cytomegalovirus exposure and HLA in healthy donors. Assay used: immunoSEQ multiplex PCR; TCRdb lists only in-frame clones, some missing. This table has 57,000 or so clones, around 94% appearing once. Source material: PBMCs. These receptors came from a man younger than 30 in good health and CMV-seronegative. CDR3s include the opening cysteine and the closing phenylalanine or tryptophan. The D gene is left open where the match is weak. Not all rows give a size; the values are once, few, many and, for expanded clones, a class.

abundance | d_gene | j_gene | v_gene | CDR3nt | CDR3aa
. | TRBD2 | TRBJ2-1 | TRBV11-2 | TGTGCCAGCAGCTCAAGCGGGATCTACAATGAGCAGTTCTTC | CASSSSGIYNEQFF
. | . | TRBJ1-1 | TRBV28 | TGTGCCAGCAGTTTTTTCGGTGAAGCTTTCTTT | CASSFFGEAFF
. | . | TRBJ2-2 | TRBV6-5 | TGTGCCAGCAGTTTACAGGGATTACCCGGGGAGCTGTTTTTT | CASSLQGLPGELFF
. | TRBD1 | TRBJ1-1 | TRBV5-8 | TGTGCCAGCAGCCGGGACAGGGACACTGAAGCTTTCTTT | CASSRDRDTEAFF
once | TRBD1 | TRBJ1-5 | TRBV7-2 | TGTGCCAGCAGCTTAGACGGGACAGGGAATCAGCCCCAGCATTTT | CASSLDGTGNQPQHF
. | TRBD2 | TRBJ2-2 | TRBV5-1 | TGCGCCAGCAGCCGGACGCGGGAGGGGGCCGGGGAGCTGTTTTTT | CASSRTREGAGELFF
once | . | TRBJ2-1 | TRBV7-9 | TGTGCCAGCAGCTTAGGACACCCATACAATGAGCAGTTCTTC | CASSLGHPYNEQFF
. | . | TRBJ2-7 | TRBV5-1 | TGCGCCAGCAGCATACCGGGAGGGACAGTTCGGGAGCAGTACTTC | CASSIPGGTVREQYF
. | . | TRBJ1-1 | TRBV7-2 | TGTGCCAGCAGCCCCCGGATCGGGGGGACTGAAGCTTTCTTT | CASSPRIGGTEAFF
. | . | TRBJ1-1 | TRBV5-1 | TGCGCCAGCAGGGAACCCGGAGGAACTGAAGCTTTCTTT | CASREPGGTEAFF
. | . | TRBJ2-7 | TRBV30 | TGTGCCTGGAGTCCATCACGGGGAACCTACGAGCAGTACTTC | CAWSPSRGTYEQYF
. | TRBD1 | TRBJ1-3 | TRBV28 | TGTGCCAGCAGTTTGGGGACAGGGGTCTTCGGAAACACCATATATTTT | CASSLGTGVFGNTIYF
. | . | TRBJ1-4 | TRBV29-1 | TGCAGCGGGAAGCAGCGGATGAATGAAAAACTGTTTTTT | CSGKQRMNEKLFF
. | . | TRBJ2-7 | TRBV5-6 | TGTGCCAGCAGCTTGGGGACAATCGAGCAGTACTTC | CASSLGTIEQYF
. | TRBD2 | TRBJ2-7 | TRBV28 | TGTGCCAGCAGCTCCCTCTTCCCTAGCGGAACTACCTACGAGCAGTACTTC | CASSSLFPSGTTYEQYF
. | . | TRBJ2-1 | TRBV6-5 | TGTGCCAGCAGTTACGGAGGGGCCCACTACAATGAGCAGTTCTTC | CASSYGGAHYNEQFF
. | . | TRBJ2-6 | TRBV7-2 | TGTGCCAGCAGCTTAGGTGTGAGCTCTGGGGCCAACGTCCTGACTTTC | CASSLGVSSGANVLTF
. | TRBD2 | TRBJ2-1 | TRBV4-3 | TGCGCCAGCAGCCAATCATTGCTTCCTAGCGGGAACCGGAGTGAGCAGTTCTTC | CASSQSLLPSGNRSEQFF
. | . | TRBJ1-4 | TRBV28 | TGTGCCAGCAGTCCATTTGACAGTAATGAAAAACTGTTTTTT | CASSPFDSNEKLFF
. | TRBD2 | TRBJ2-7 | TRBV4-2 | TGTGCCAGCAGGCGAACGGGAGGGCCATCCGGTAACGAGCAGTACTTC | CASRRTGGPSGNEQYF
. | . | TRBJ2-3 | TRBV7-3 | TGTGCCAGCAGCTTAAGCGGGACAGACACAGATACGCAGTATTTT | CASSLSGTDTDTQYF
. | . | TRBJ2-2 | TRBV29-1 | TGCAGCGTTGGCCGCGCTAACACCGGGGAGCTGTTTTTT | CSVGRANTGELFF
. | TRBD2 | TRBJ2-1 | TRBV2 | TGTGCCAGCAGTGGGGGACTAGCGGGAGGCTACAATGAGCAGTTCTTC | CASSGGLAGGYNEQFF
. | . | TRBJ2-7 | TRBV19 | TGTGCCAGTAGTACCGGGAAACTTCTCACCTCCTACGAGCAGTACTTC | CASSTGKLLTSYEQYF
. | . | TRBJ2-3 | TRBV28 | TGTGCCAGCAGTTTATCCCAGGGGGGAGATACGCAGTATTTT | CASSLSQGGDTQYF
. | . | TRBJ2-1 | TRBV19 | TGTGCCAGTAGTAGATCCGGGAGCCCCTCGAATGAGCAGTTCTTC | CASSRSGSPSNEQFF
. | . | TRBJ2-1 | TRBV18 | TGTGCCAGCTCTCAAGGAGGACAGCCTTACAATGAGCAGTTCTTC | CASSQGGQPYNEQFF
once | TRBD1 | TRBJ2-7 | TRBV5-5 | TGTGCCAGCAGCTTGGCGGGACAGGGTTCGTCCGAGCAGTACTTC | CASSLAGQGSSEQYF
. | . | TRBJ2-7 | TRBV29-1 | TGCAGCGTTATCCTAAGAGGTGGGGAGAGGCAGTACTTC | CSVILRGGERQYF
. | . | TRBJ2-1 | TRBV7-8 | TGTGCCAGCAGCTTAGCGCCCTCCACTAGTCCCACCTCTACCTACAATGAGCAGTTCTTC | CASSLAPSTSPTSTYNEQFF
few | TRBD1 | TRBJ1-5 | TRBV28 | TGTGCCAGTAAACAGGGGAATCAGCCCCAGCATTTT | CASKQGNQPQHF
. | . | TRBJ1-5 | TRBV9 | TGTGCCAGCAGCAGCGGACAGAATAGCAATCAGCCCCAGCATTTT | CASSSGQNSNQPQHF
. | . | TRBJ2-1 | TRBV19 | TGTGCCAGTAGTATAGGAGGCTCTATCTCCGAGCAGTTCTTC | CASSIGGSISEQFF
. | TRBD1 | TRBJ1-2 | TRBV2 | TGTGCCAGCAGTTCCGGACAGGGTATCTATGGCTACACCTTC | CASSSGQGIYGYTF
. | . | TRBJ2-7 | TRBV7-9 | TGTGCCAGCAGCTTACCTCTCTCCTACGAGCAGTACTTC | CASSLPLSYEQYF